This T cell receptor (beta chain) was captured by sequencing in a study of vaccination effects on CD4 cells after COVID-19. An approximately ten-day culture period preceded the isolation of CD4+ T cells. Infection dated between March and December 2020, before the Alpha, Beta and Delta variants reached the United States. Each participant was given two doses of one vaccine (BNT162b2 or mRNA-1273). Sequencing used immunoSEQ multiplex PCR; TCRdb keeps in-frame clones, though not all of them. The data contain about 50,000 clones, nearly 75% of them seen just once; the ten biggest clones take up 5.4%. V gave up 5 bases and J gave up 7 bases; unmatched junction bases: 13. The CDR3 extends over 16 amino acids. The V gene's germline CDR1 is PRHDT and CDR2 FYEKMQ (reference sequence). A note on this clone: As yet, its antigen is unknown.

This chain connects TRBV13 to TRBJ2-4, with TRBD2 matching 8 bases. This TCR was recovered from a human donor who had a prior SARS-CoV-2 infection. The sample in question was CD4+ T cells from PBMCs cultured without peptide, obtained after COVID-19 vaccination. Here the CDR3 reads CASSPRGGTEGNIQYF. DNA for the CDR3: TGTGCCAGCAGCCCACGGGGGGGCACCGAGGGGAACATTCAGTACTTC.